This TCR beta chain is from a study of shared clonotypes between healthy human individuals. Whole-study findings and limits: When naive CD4 clonotypes were compared across a handful of donors, around 5% were shared.

This CDR3 has 14 residues. J gave up 0 bases and V 4 bases, and 3 bases lay outside the gene matches. Germline V lookup: CDR1 MNHNS, CDR2 SASEGT. As for this clone: The antigen remains unidentified.

Produced via immunoSEQ multiplex PCR; TCRdb's table is partial and in-frame only. Of roughly 1.5 million clones in the sample, approximately 98% were seen once. Sequencing used naive CD4+ T cells sorted from blood. Sample subset: CD45RA+ positively selected. This sequence was found in a man between 25 and 39 years old in good health. The rearrangement links TRBV6-1 to TRBJ2-7; 7 bases match TRBD2. CDR3 DNA: TGTGCCAGCAGTGCAGCGGGGAACTCCTACGAGCAGTACTTC. Protein product: CASSAAGNSYEQYF.